Listed below are T cell receptor beta chains from one sample, sequenced in a study of regulatory T cells in long-lasting Graves disease. TCRdb used MiXCR to reprocess the multiplex PCR reads, holding one entry per CDR3 protein. The table has about 470,000 distinct CDR3 sequences, 20% to 25% seen once. This sample comprised peripheral blood mononuclear cells (PBMCs), obtained when the disease was refractory, from a patient treated with antithyroid drugs. The receptor source for this set is a female donor with Graves disease. Each CDR3 is given with its conserved first and last residue. The D gene is left open where the match is weak.

J gene: TRBJ1-5
D gene: .
V gene: TRBV29-1
CDR3 protein: CSVDGGAGNQPQHF

J gene: TRBJ1-6
D gene: TRBD1
V gene: TRBV7-9
CDR3 protein: CASSFDRVNSPLHF

J gene: TRBJ2-6
D gene: TRBD1
V gene: TRBV7-3
CDR3 protein: CASNRQGGPLGSGANVLTF

J gene: TRBJ1-1
D gene: .
V gene: TRBV19
CDR3 protein: CASSNLRSMGTEAFF

J gene: TRBJ2-7
D gene: TRBD1
V gene: TRBV6-1
CDR3 protein: CASRVGDSPSNEQYF

J gene: TRBJ1-6
D gene: .
V gene: TRBV28
CDR3 protein: CASSLLEAGDNSPLHF

J gene: TRBJ2-3
D gene: .
V gene: TRBV2
CDR3 protein: CASSGSTDTQYF

J gene: TRBJ2-7
D gene: TRBD2
V gene: TRBV7-2
CDR3 protein: CASSSVGGTYEQYF

J gene: TRBJ2-7
D gene: TRBD2
V gene: TRBV13
CDR3 protein: CASSSPGSGRASHEQYF

J gene: TRBJ1-2
D gene: .
V gene: TRBV12-3/TRBV12-4
CDR3 protein: CASSLSTEQGYTF

J gene: TRBJ2-4
D gene: TRBD1
V gene: TRBV28
CDR3 protein: CASSRQGFGKNIQYF

J gene: TRBJ2-7
D gene: .
V gene: TRBV20-1
CDR3 protein: CSVPRGSAAYEQYF

J gene: TRBJ1-2
D gene: .
V gene: TRBV7-2
CDR3 protein: CASSLDDPVHYTF

J gene: TRBJ2-3
D gene: TRBD2
V gene: TRBV2
CDR3 protein: CASSEAGTSSVSDTQYF

J gene: TRBJ2-7
D gene: .
V gene: TRBV10-3
CDR3 protein: CAITQGLGSYEQYF

J gene: TRBJ2-5
D gene: .
V gene: TRBV9
CDR3 protein: CASSVAGDTRGGQETQYF

J gene: TRBJ2-1
D gene: .
V gene: TRBV7-3
CDR3 protein: CASSFFAGDDNEQFF

J gene: TRBJ1-5
D gene: .
V gene: TRBV4-1
CDR3 protein: CASSQVPGEDQPQHF

J gene: TRBJ1-5
D gene: .
V gene: TRBV28
CDR3 protein: CASRRTGWDNQPQHF

J gene: TRBJ2-7
D gene: .
V gene: TRBV12-3/TRBV12-4
CDR3 protein: CASSPTRLETYSYEQYF

J gene: TRBJ2-7
D gene: TRBD1
V gene: TRBV7-8
CDR3 protein: CASGSGQGAYEQYF

J gene: TRBJ1-1
D gene: .
V gene: TRBV10-3
CDR3 protein: CAISESEGYTEAFF

J gene: TRBJ2-7
D gene: TRBD2
V gene: TRBV2
CDR3 protein: CASGLRGDYEQYF

J gene: TRBJ2-2
D gene: .
V gene: TRBV5-4
CDR3 protein: CASSLVGATGELFF